One sample yielded the 25 T cell receptor beta chains listed below, sequenced in a study of STAT5B mutations in CD4+ large granular lymphocyte leukemia. Assay: immunoSEQ multiplex PCR; the TCRdb copy retains only in-frame clones and omits some. The sample has about 30,000 clones; roughly 77% are singletons. Sequencing was carried out using CD4+ T cells from blood buffy coats. The receptors originated from a human donor in good health.

The chain couples TRBV6-4 to TRBJ2-2, with 8 bases lining up with TRBD2. The J segment lost 0 bases and the V segment lost 8 bases, leaving 5 bases of the junction unmatched. Looked up from germline, CDR1 is MRHNA and CDR2 is SNTAGT. The CDR3 is made up of 15 amino acids. The CDR3 region is CASSKAGANTGELFF. As DNA, the CDR3 is TGTGCCAGCTCTAAAGCGGGGGCGAACACCGGGGAGCTGTTTTTT.

This clone was counted only a few times. This CDR3 is CASSPPSQYNEQFF. The CDR3, as DNA: TGTGCCAGCTCACCACCATCACAGTACAATGAGCAGTTCTTC. This chain joins TRBV18 and TRBJ2-1; D gene ambiguous. The germline CDR1 and CDR2 sequences are KGHSH and LQKENI. The CDR3 totals 14 residues. Trimming removed 0 bases at V and 4 bases at J, with 7 bases between.

V and J are TRBV9 and TRBJ1-3, with 8 bases fitting TRBD1. The CDR3 runs to 15 residues. V was pared by 4 bases and J by 4 bases, with 7 bases of the junction left unmatched. Per germline, CDR1 SGDLS and CDR2 YYNGEE. CDR3 in DNA: TGTGCCAGCAGCATAACGACAGGGGCAGGAAACACCATATATTTT. It encodes CASSITTGAGNTIYF.

The chain has TRBV6-1 and TRBJ2-3; 8 bases agree with TRBD1. The CDR3 runs to 15 residues. Germline CDR1 reads MNHNS; CDR2 reads SASEGT. V gave up 4 bases and J gave up 3 bases; unmatched junction bases: 6. CDR3 nucleotide sequence: TGTGCCAGCAGTGGTAGGACAGGGTGGACAGATACGCAGTATTTT. It specifies CASSGRTGWTDTQYF.

The V and J genes are TRBV19 and TRBJ1-2, with D perhaps matching TRBD1 (6 bases). The CDR3 sequence is 13 residues long. The V gene lost 8 bases and the J gene lost 5 bases, with 15 bases spanning the gap. Germline assignment: CDR1 LNHDA and CDR2 SQIVND (reference sequence). The DNA for the CDR3 is TGTGCCAGTCAAGGGGGGAGGAGTTATGGCTACACCTTC. As protein: CASQGGRSYGYTF.

CDR3 sequence (DNA): TGTGCCAGCAGTTCCTTAAACCGGACCTCCTACGAGCAGTACTTC. Translating gives CASSSLNRTSYEQYF. The J gene is TRBJ2-5, the V gene TRBV6-9, with D hard to call. The J call may be mistaken, given a closer DNA end match to TRBJ2-7. Per the germline V gene, CDR1 is MNHGY and CDR2 is SVAAGI. There are 15 residues in the CDR3.

The chain is built from TRBV19 and TRBJ2-1; TRBD2 agrees at 12 bases. The CDR3 loop spans 16 amino acids. The germline CDR1 and CDR2 sequences are LNHDA and SQIVND (reference sequence). The V segment lost 7 bases and the J segment 6 bases; nucleotides outside the gene matches: 10. The DNA of the CDR3 is TGTGCCAGTAATCCTGGGACTAGCGGGTGGGTCAATGAGCAGTTCTTC. Translating it yields CASNPGTSGWVNEQFF.

CDR3 coding DNA: TGTGCCAGTAGGATTGGGACAGGGGAGAGATCACCCCTCCACTTT. It specifies CASRIGTGERSPLHF. V and J are TRBV19 and TRBJ1-6; TRBD1 agrees at 10 bases. Unmatched junction bases numbered 9, after V lost 6 bases and J lost 10 bases. Germline-derived CDR1 and CDR2 are LNHDA and SQIVND (reference sequence). The CDR3 consists of 15 residues. The complete variable domain, with remaining parts taken from reference TRBV19 and TRBJ1-6, reads DGGITQSPKYLFRKEGQNVTLSCEQNLNHDAMYWYRQDPGQGLRLIYYSQIVNDFQKGDIAEGYSVSREKKESFPLTVTSAQKNPTAFYLCASRIGTGERSPLHFGNGTRLTVT.

This clone appeared a single time. The rearrangement uses TRBV29-1 and TRBJ2-5, with D possibly called TRBD1 or TRBD2 (5 bases each). Germline loops: CDR1 SQVTM, CDR2 ANQGSEA. CDR3 length: 14 amino acids. V was trimmed by 3 bases and J by 3 bases, leaving 14 bases between them. The CDR3 spells CSVEGRDGKETQYF. The DNA for the CDR3 is TGCAGCGTTGAGGGCCGGGACGGTAAAGAGACCCAGTACTTC.

The chain carries TRBV5-1 and TRBJ1-1; 7 nucleotides align to TRBD1. With V trimmed by 3 bases and J by 0 bases, 2 bases remained unmatched. The germline V gene has CDR1 SGHRS and CDR2 YFSETQ. The CDR3 runs 14 residues. Here the CDR3 reads CASSSDRVNTEAFF. CDR3 nucleotides: TGCGCCAGCAGCTCCGACAGGGTGAACACTGAAGCTTTCTTT.

The rearrangement joins TRBV6-1 to TRBJ2-1, with D perhaps TRBD2 (5 bases). The ends were cut back, 4 bases at V and 14 bases at J, with 15 bases in the middle. This CDR3 spans 12 amino acids. The germline V gene encodes CDR1 MNHNS and CDR2 SASEGT. CDR3: CASSATKTEEFF. The CDR3 DNA sequence: TGTGCCAGCAGTGCCACGAAAACGGAGGAGTTCTTC.

The V gene is TRBV28, the J gene TRBJ2-4; D perhaps matches TRBD1 (5 bases). CDR3 length equals 17 residues. Germline CDR1 MDHEN, CDR2 SYDVKM. V shed 2 bases and J shed 2 bases, with 16 bases lying between them. CDR3 protein: CASSLKGTRDPKNIQYF. For the CDR3, the DNA is TGTGCCAGCAGTTTAAAGGGCACCAGGGATCCCAAAAACATTCAGTACTTC.

This clone was picked up one time. The chain employs TRBV5-1 and TRBJ2-3, with D possibly being TRBD1 or TRBD2 (5 bases each). With 2 bases removed from V and 0 bases from J, the gap between germline ends came to 13 bases. From germline, CDR1 is SGHRS and CDR2 YFSETQ. The length of the CDR3 is 16 residues. CDR3 loop: CASSFQTGRSTDTQYF. The CDR3 coding sequence is TGCGCCAGCAGCTTCCAAACGGGACGCAGCACAGATACGCAGTATTTT.

J is TRBJ2-5 and V is TRBV19, with D possibly being TRBD2 (7 bases). The V end lost 10 bases, the J end lost 4 bases, and 19 bases lay between the germline ends. There are 14 residues in the CDR3. Germline assignment: CDR1 LNHDA and CDR2 SQIVND (reference sequence). CDR3 amino acids: CATLGGAVGETQYF. The CDR3 bases are TGTGCCACCCTAGGGGGGGCAGTTGGAGAGACCCAGTACTTC.

This clone showed up just once. This chain joins TRBV18 and TRBJ2-7; the D is unclear. There are 12 residues in the CDR3. Trimming removed 3 bases from V and 1 base from J, with 4 bases in between. Germline values: CDR1 KGHSH, CDR2 LQKENI. CDR3 loop: CASSPHSYEQYF. The DNA for the CDR3 is TGTGCCAGCTCACCGCATTCCTACGAGCAGTACTTC.

This clone showed up just once. The chain links TRBV6-5 to TRBJ1-1; 7 bases fit TRBD1. The CDR3 is made up of 15 amino acids. V dropped 0 bases and J dropped 1; count of bases not matched to a gene: 2. Germline CDR1 MNHEY, CDR2 SVGAGI. The CDR3 loop is CASSYSRTGNTEAFF. CDR3 nucleotide sequence: TGTGCCAGCAGTTACTCCCGGACAGGGAACACTGAAGCTTTCTTT.

The chain has TRBV7-8 and TRBJ2-5; D remains ambiguous. Trimming took off 2 bases at V and 2 bases at J, with 12 bases between the two ends. Germline CDR1 SGHVS, CDR2 FQNEAQ. CDR3 length equals 15 residues. The CDR3 reads CASSLSGFPQETQYF. The CDR3 DNA reads TGTGCCAGCAGCTTATCCGGGTTTCCTCAAGAGACCCAGTACTTC.

The rearrangement uses TRBV6-4 and TRBJ2-5, with 7 bases identical to TRBD1. CDR1 and CDR2 from the germline V gene are MRHNA and SNTAGT. V trimming: 3 bases; J trimming: 5 bases; junction bases outside the gene matches: 6. This CDR3 contains 14 residues. CDR3 bases: TGTGCCAGCAGTGATGCGGACAGGAGGGAGACCCAGTACTTC. Translation gives CASSDADRRETQYF.

This clone was observed a single time. The chain is built from TRBV6-5 and TRBJ2-7; D is uncertain. V lost 2 bases and J 3 bases, leaving 11 bases between the germline ends. This CDR3 comprises 14 residues. Germline values: CDR1 MNHEY, CDR2 SVGAGI. In nucleotides, the CDR3 is TGTGCCAGCAGTTACGGTGGCAGAGACTACGAGCAGTACTTC. Translated: CASSYGGRDYEQYF.

The chain employs TRBV6-5 and TRBJ2-7; a possible D gene is TRBD2 (6 bases). CDR1 is MNHEY and CDR2 is SVGAGI in the germline V gene. Between the trimmed V and J ends, which lost 6 bases and 1 base, there was a span of 10 bases. This CDR3 comprises 13 residues. The CDR3 sequence: CASRLGGSYEQYF. In nucleotides, the CDR3 is TGTGCCAGCAGACTCGGAGGGTCCTACGAGCAGTACTTC.

The V call is TRBV5-1, the J call TRBJ1-1; D is unclear. Trimming took 3 bases from V and 2 from J, leaving 8 bases between them. The CDR3 is made up of 13 amino acids. Per germline, CDR1 SGHRS and CDR2 YFSETQ. The CDR3 region is CASSWTDNTEAFF. CDR3 DNA sequence: TGCGCCAGCAGCTGGACGGATAACACTGAAGCTTTCTTT.

The chain carries TRBV30 and TRBJ2-7; D remains unclear. Germline V gene lookup returns CDR1 GTSNPN and CDR2 SVGIG (reference sequence). Between the trimmed V and J ends, which lost 3 bases and 4 bases, there was a span of 10 bases. This CDR3 has 12 residues. DNA for the CDR3: TGTGCCTGGAGCCTGGACCGTTACGAGCAGTACTTC. It yields the protein CAWSLDRYEQYF.

The chain carries TRBV6-1 and TRBJ2-7; the D is unclear. There are 13 residues in the CDR3. The germline V gene encodes CDR1 MNHNS and CDR2 SASEGT. Trimming cost V 1 base and J 0 bases, with 4 bases left between them. The CDR3 DNA reads as TGTGCCAGCAGTGAAGTGCTCTCCTACGAGCAGTACTTC. Translation gives CASSEVLSYEQYF.

The chain couples TRBV12-5 to TRBJ1-5, with D perhaps matching TRBD1 (6 bases). The CDR3 loop spans 14 amino acids. V lost 7 bases and J lost 7, with 17 bases in between. Per germline, CDR1 LGHNT and CDR2 FRNRAP. The CDR3 coding sequence is TGTGCTAGTGCCCTCGGCGGGGGCAGCCAGCCCCAGCATTTT. As protein: CASALGGGSQPQHF.

The chain carries TRBV9 and TRBJ1-1; TRBD1 might be the D (6 bases). V gave up 0 bases and J gave up 1 base, with 10 bases separating them. The CDR3 runs to 15 residues. Germline V gene lookup returns CDR1 SGDLS and CDR2 YYNGEE. CDR3 in DNA: TGTGCCAGCAGCGTAGCGGGACATAAGAACACTGAAGCTTTCTTT. As protein: CASSVAGHKNTEAFF. Full variable domain (rest looked up from reference TRBV9 and TRBJ1-1): DSGVTQTPKHLITATGQRVTLRCSPRSGDLSVYWYQQSLDQGLQFLIQYYNGEERAKGNILERFSAQQFPDLHSELNLSSLELGDSALYFCASSVAGHKNTEAFFGQGTRLTVV.